A single sample gave rise to the 18 T cell receptor beta chains below, sequenced in a study of OX40 agonist ivuxolimab in advanced cancers. Profiled with immunoSEQ multiplex PCR; TCRdb holds only in-frame clones, not every one. The table lists some 77,000 clones, about 85% of them singletons. The source material was CD4+ or CD8+ T cells sorted from blood, sampled in a trial of the OX40 agonist ivuxolimab. These receptor sequences come from an adult with an advanced solid tumor such as melanoma, head and neck, liver or kidney cancer.

The rearrangement links TRBV4-2 to TRBJ1-5; no reliable D call. From germline, CDR1 is LGHNA and CDR2 YNFKEQ. V gave up 1 base and J gave up 0 bases, with 7 bases separating them. The CDR3 spans 15 residues. The CDR3 reads CASSQVQDSNQPQHF. The CDR3 bases are TGTGCCAGCAGCCAAGTCCAGGATAGCAATCAGCCCCAGCATTTT.

J is TRBJ2-1 and V is TRBV5-1; 8 bases map to TRBD2. Trimming removed 2 bases from V and 6 bases from J; junction bases left unmatched: 7. The CDR3 extends over 15 amino acids. Germline CDR1 SGHRS, CDR2 YFSETQ. CDR3 loop: CASSLPWTSFNEQFF. The CDR3 DNA reads as TGCGCCAGCAGCTTACCCTGGACTAGCTTCAATGAGCAGTTCTTC.

V gene TRBV19 combines with J gene TRBJ2-7; 10 nucleotides align to TRBD1. The CDR3 has 15 amino acids. Looked up from germline, CDR1 is LNHDA and CDR2 is SQIVND (reference sequence). The junction had 5 bases not matched to a gene; V was cut back by 4 bases and J by 2 bases. The chain's CDR3 is CASSKWTGGTYEQYF. In nucleotides, the CDR3 is TGTGCCAGTAGTAAATGGACAGGGGGTACCTACGAGCAGTACTTC. The full variable domain, completed using reference TRBV19 and TRBJ2-7, is DGGITQSPKYLFRKEGQNVTLSCEQNLNHDAMYWYRQDPGQGLRLIYYSQIVNDFQKGDIAEGYSVSREKKESFPLTVTSAQKNPTAFYLCASSKWTGGTYEQYFGPGTRLTVT.

The rearrangement joins TRBV4-3 to TRBJ2-7; maybe TRBD2 (6 bases). In germline, CDR1 is LGHNA, CDR2 YSLEER. Trimming pared 4 bases from V and 3 bases from J, leaving 19 bases between. This CDR3 is 16 amino acids long. The CDR3 coding sequence is TGCGCCAGCAGCCCCACTTCGGCGGGGTACTACTACGAGCAGTACTTC. Translating gives CASSPTSAGYYYEQYF.

This chain joins TRBV2 and TRBJ1-1, with 8 bases lining up with TRBD1. With 7 bases clipped from V and 4 bases from J, the junction kept 11 bases outside the gene matches. The CDR3 runs 15 residues. Per germline, CDR1 SNHLY and CDR2 FYNNEI. CDR3 region: CASTSGQGRPTEAFF. CDR3 bases: TGTGCCAGCACCTCTGGACAGGGAAGGCCCACTGAAGCTTTCTTT. Based on the CDR3 plus reference TRBV2 and TRBJ1-1, the full variable domain is EPEVTQTPSHQVTQMGQEVILRCVPISNHLYFYWYRQILGQKVEFLVSFYNNEISEKSEIFDDQFSVERPDGSNFTLKIRSTKLEDSAMYFCASTSGQGRPTEAFFGQGTRLTVV.

The CDR3 nucleotides are TGTGCCAGCAGCGACGACCTCGAGCGTAAACTGTTTTTT. Its protein product is CASSDDLERKLFF. This chain joins TRBV7-3 and TRBJ1-4; D uncertain. The germline V gene encodes CDR1 SGHTA and CDR2 FQGTGA. Trimming stripped 5 bases from V and 11 bases from J, with 15 bases between. This CDR3 has 13 residues.

The chain has TRBV2 and TRBJ1-2; 9 bases agree with TRBD1. V gave up 2 bases and J gave up 6 bases; unmatched junction bases: 4. The CDR3 length is 14 residues. The V gene's germline CDR1 is SNHLY and CDR2 FYNNEI. The CDR3 bases are TGTGCCAGCAGTGAAACAGGGGGCGCAGATGGCTACACCTTC. Translated, it gives CASSETGGADGYTF. Supplemented by reference TRBV2 and TRBJ1-2, the full variable domain reads EPEVTQTPSHQVTQMGQEVILRCVPISNHLYFYWYRQILGQKVEFLVSFYNNEISEKSEIFDDQFSVERPDGSNFTLKIRSTKLEDSAMYFCASSETGGADGYTFGSGTRLTVV.

The CDR3 DNA sequence: TGTGCCAGCAGCTATTTGACAGGGTGGAACACTGAAGCTTTCTTT. Residues: CASSYLTGWNTEAFF. This chain joins TRBV5-6 and TRBJ1-1; TRBD1 agrees at 7 bases. V shed 3 bases, J shed 1 base, and the junction held 6 bases outside the gene matches. The CDR3 consists of 15 residues. CDR1 SGHDT and CDR2 YYEEEE come from the germline V gene.

The count of this clone is one. The J gene is TRBJ1-5, the V gene TRBV6-1, with 7 bases identical to TRBD1. Germline V gene data show CDR1 as MNHNS and CDR2 as SASEGT. Germline trimming cut 2 bases from V and 5 bases from J; bases unmatched to any gene: 6. There are 15 residues in the CDR3. The CDR3 loop is CASSEIAGGHQPQHF. For the CDR3, the DNA is TGTGCCAGCAGTGAAATTGCAGGGGGTCATCAGCCCCAGCATTTT.

This chain uses TRBV5-1 with TRBJ2-5; TRBD1 might be the D (6 bases). The CDR3 runs 15 residues. V was clipped by 2 bases and J by 5 bases, with 16 bases between them. Germline V gene data show CDR1 as SGHRS and CDR2 as YFSETQ. The DNA of the CDR3 is TGCGCCAGCAGCTTCGGGACACGGTCATGGGAGACCCAGTACTTC. Translation: CASSFGTRSWETQYF.

The genes are TRBV2 and TRBJ2-1, with D perhaps matching TRBD2 (5 bases). The CDR3 length is 14 residues. Between the trimmed V and J ends, which lost 7 bases and 3 bases, there was a span of 13 bases. Germline V gene sequence: CDR1 SNHLY, CDR2 FYNNEI. The CDR3 reads CASTQGSFYNEQFF. CDR3 sequence (DNA): TGTGCCAGCACCCAAGGGAGCTTCTACAATGAGCAGTTCTTC. The whole variable domain, remainder taken from reference TRBV2 and TRBJ2-1, is EPEVTQTPSHQVTQMGQEVILRCVPISNHLYFYWYRQILGQKVEFLVSFYNNEISEKSEIFDDQFSVERPDGSNFTLKIRSTKLEDSAMYFCASTQGSFYNEQFFGPGTRLTVL.

The gene calls are TRBV2 and TRBJ2-5; no clear D. The V end lost 1 base, the J end lost 5 bases, and 11 bases lay between the germline ends. The CDR3 runs 14 residues. The germline CDR1 and CDR2 sequences are SNHLY and FYNNEI. The CDR3 DNA is TGTGCCAGCAGTGAAGGAAGGCTTGGGGAGACCCAGTACTTC. This encodes CASSEGRLGETQYF.

The chain uses TRBV27 and TRBJ2-5, with 9 positions matching TRBD2. The V gene end was trimmed by 6 bases and the J gene end by 5 bases; junction bases not matched to a gene: 10. The CDR3 has 15 residues. The germline gives CDR1 MNHEY, CDR2 SMNVEV (reference sequence). The CDR3 reads CASRGAGGPGETQYF. In nucleotides, the CDR3 is TGTGCCAGCAGGGGAGCGGGAGGCCCGGGGGAGACCCAGTACTTC.

The chain uses TRBV5-4 and TRBJ2-3, with TRBD1 as a possible D gene (5 bases). The CDR3 spans 15 residues. Germline V gives CDR1 SGHNT, CDR2 YYREEE (reference sequence). V lost 2 bases and J lost 0, with 10 bases in between. CDR3 residues: CASSLQDGSTDTQYF. CDR3 coding DNA: TGTGCCAGCAGCTTACAGGACGGTAGCACAGATACGCAGTATTTT.

The chain is built from TRBV10-3 and TRBJ1-1; D is uncertain. The CDR3 is made up of 13 amino acids. Between the trimmed V and J ends, which lost 2 bases and 4 bases, there was a span of 8 bases. In germline, CDR1 is ENHRY, CDR2 SYGVKD. The CDR3 is CAISEGRTTEAFF. The CDR3 DNA follows: TGTGCCATCAGTGAGGGAAGGACCACTGAAGCTTTCTTT.

The rearrangement links TRBV7-3 to TRBJ2-5; TRBD1 agrees at 8 bases. Unmatched junction bases numbered 9, after V lost 5 bases and J lost 4 bases. Germline CDR1 SGHTA, CDR2 FQGTGA. The CDR3 loop spans 15 amino acids. Here the CDR3 DNA reads TGTGCCAGCAGCACAGGATCAGGGGGCGCAGAGACCCAGTACTTC. As protein: CASSTGSGGAETQYF.

The rearrangement uses TRBV5-4 and TRBJ1-2; D remains unclear. Germline CDR1 is SGHNT and CDR2 is YYREEE (reference sequence). V lost 0 bases, J lost 0 bases, and 6 bases lay in between. This CDR3 comprises 14 residues. CDR3 amino acids: CASSLVGANYGYTF. CDR3 bases: TGTGCCAGCAGCTTGGTCGGGGCTAACTATGGCTACACCTTC.

The chain joins TRBV19 to TRBJ2-5; 12 positions match TRBD1. With 5 bases clipped from V and 6 bases from J, the junction kept 4 bases outside the gene matches. The CDR3 has 14 residues. Per germline, CDR1 LNHDA and CDR2 SQIVND (reference sequence). The CDR3 is CASSGTGGAKTQYF. The CDR3 DNA reads TGTGCCAGTAGTGGGACAGGGGGCGCGAAGACCCAGTACTTC.